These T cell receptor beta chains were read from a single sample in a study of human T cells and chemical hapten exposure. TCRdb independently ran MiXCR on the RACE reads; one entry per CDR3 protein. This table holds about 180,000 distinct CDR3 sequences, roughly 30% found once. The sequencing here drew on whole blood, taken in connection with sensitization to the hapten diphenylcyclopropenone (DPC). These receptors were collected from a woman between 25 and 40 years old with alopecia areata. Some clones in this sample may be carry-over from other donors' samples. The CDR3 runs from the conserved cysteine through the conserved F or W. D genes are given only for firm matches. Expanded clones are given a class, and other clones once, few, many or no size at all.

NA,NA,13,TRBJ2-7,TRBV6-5,TGTGCCAGCAGATCCTACAGGGCGAGCGAGCAGTACTTC,CASRSYRASEQYF
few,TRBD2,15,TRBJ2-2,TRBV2,TGTGCCAGCACCGGGACTAGCGAAGACACCGGGGAGCTGTTTTTT,CASTGTSEDTGELFF
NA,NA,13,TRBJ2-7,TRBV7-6,TGTGCCAGCAGCTTATCTCTGAGGGCCGAGCAGTACTTC,CASSLSLRAEQYF
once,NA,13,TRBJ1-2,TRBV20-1,TGCAGTGCTAGACAGGGAGTTTACTATGGCTACACCTTC,CSARQGVYYGYTF
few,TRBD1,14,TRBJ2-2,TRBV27,TGTGCCAGCAGCCGGGACAGGGGGTCCGGGGAGCTGTTTTTT,CASSRDRGSGELFF
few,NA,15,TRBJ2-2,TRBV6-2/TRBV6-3,TGTGCCAGCAGTTACAACTTGAGAGTGTCCGGGGAGCTGTTTTTT,CASSYNLRVSGELFF
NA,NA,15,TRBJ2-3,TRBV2,TGTGCCAGCAGTGAATCCGGGGGAGGAGGAGATACGCAGTATTTT,CASSESGGGGDTQYF
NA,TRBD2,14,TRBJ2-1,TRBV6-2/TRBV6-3,TGTGCCAGCAGAACGGGGGGGGAGTACAATGAGCAGTTCTTC,CASRTGGEYNEQFF
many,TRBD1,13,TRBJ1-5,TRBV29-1,TGCAGCGTTGAGGGGACAGCGGGTCAGCCCCAGCATTTT,CSVEGTAGQPQHF
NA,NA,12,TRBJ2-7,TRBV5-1,TGCGCCAGCAGTCAAATCGGTTACGAGCAGTACTTC,CASSQIGYEQYF
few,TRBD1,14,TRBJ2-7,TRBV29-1,TGCAGCGTTGAAGACGACAGGGCGAACTACGAGCAGTACTTC,CSVEDDRANYEQYF
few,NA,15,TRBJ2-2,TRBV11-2,TGTGCCAGCAGTAAGGATGGCTTCAACACCGGGGAGCTGTTTTTT,CASSKDGFNTGELFF
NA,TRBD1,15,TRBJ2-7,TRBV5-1,TGCGCCAGCAGTCCTTGGGACAGGGGTTCCTACGAGCAGTACTTC,CASSPWDRGSYEQYF
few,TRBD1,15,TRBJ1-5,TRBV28,TGTGCCAGCAGTTTTTCGGACAGGTTCAATCAGCCCCAGCATTTT,CASSFSDRFNQPQHF
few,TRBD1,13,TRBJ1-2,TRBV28,TGTGCCAGCAGTACCAGGGGGCGAGGAGGCTACACCTTC,CASSTRGRGGYTF
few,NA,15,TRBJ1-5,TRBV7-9,TGTGCCAGCAGCCCGGATTTGGACAGTAATCAGCCCCAGCATTTT,CASSPDLDSNQPQHF
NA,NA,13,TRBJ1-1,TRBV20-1,TGCAGTGCTAGAGTTCCCCCGAACACTGAAGCTTTCTTT,CSARVPPNTEAFF
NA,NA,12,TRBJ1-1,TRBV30,TGTGCCTGGGGACCCCGAGGGACTGAAGCTTTCTTT,CAWGPRGTEAFF
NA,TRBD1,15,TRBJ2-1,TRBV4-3,TGCGCCAGCAGCCAAGAGGGCAGGGGGTACAATGAGCAGTTCTTC,CASSQEGRGYNEQFF
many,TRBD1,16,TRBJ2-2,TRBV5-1,TGCGCCAGCAGCGGCGGGACAGGGGCTTACACCGGGGAGCTGTTTTTT,CASSGGTGAYTGELFF
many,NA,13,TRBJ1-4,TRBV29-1,TGCAGCGTTGCCGGAGCAGGAGGTGAAAAACTGTTTTTT,CSVAGAGGEKLFF
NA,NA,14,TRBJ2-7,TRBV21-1,TGTGCCAGCAGCAATCGGGACTACGCCTACGAGCAGTACTTC,CASSNRDYAYEQYF
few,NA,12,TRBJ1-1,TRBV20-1,TGCAGTGCCTCCGTGGGGGGCCCTGAAGCTTTCTTT,CSASVGGPEAFF
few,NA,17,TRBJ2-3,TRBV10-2,TGCGCCAGCCCCCCCTCAGGGTTGGGGCTTAGTACAGATACGCAGTATTTT,CASPPSGLGLSTDTQYF
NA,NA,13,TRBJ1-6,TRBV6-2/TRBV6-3,TGTGCCAGCAGTTACCCGAGGAATTCACCCCTCCACTTT,CASSYPRNSPLHF
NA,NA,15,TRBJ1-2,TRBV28,TGTGCCAGCAGTTTACTTTCGAGAGACAGATCTGGCTACACCTTC,CASSLLSRDRSGYTF
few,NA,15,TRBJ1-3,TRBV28,TGTGCCAGCAGCCCGGGAGGGGCCTCTGGAAACACCATATATTTT,CASSPGGASGNTIYF
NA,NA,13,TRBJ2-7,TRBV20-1,TGCAGTGCTAGGGGGACCGCTGGTTACGAGCAGTACTTC,CSARGTAGYEQYF